Listed here are 6 T cell receptor beta chains from one sample, sequenced in a study of blood T cell repertoires in COVID-19. Sequencing used immunoSEQ multiplex PCR; TCRdb keeps in-frame clones, though not all of them. The table includes about 280,000 clones, around 80% detected once. Material: PBMCs or T cells enriched from blood (not recorded which). The receptors stem from a man between 35 and 55 years old who had been exposed to COVID-19.

The V gene is TRBV27, the J gene TRBJ2-7, with 8 bases fitting TRBD1. Germline values: CDR1 MNHEY, CDR2 SMNVEV (reference sequence). This CDR3 region has 15 residues. V trimming: 2 bases; J trimming: 2 bases; junction bases outside the gene matches: 5. The CDR3 is CASSLGTGGTYEQYF. Written as DNA, the CDR3 is TGTGCCAGCAGTTTAGGAACAGGGGGAACCTACGAGCAGTACTTC.

CDR3 protein: CASSIQYNEQFF. In DNA form, the CDR3 reads TGTGCCAGTAGTATACAGTACAATGAGCAGTTCTTC. This chain connects TRBV19 to TRBJ2-1; D is ambiguous. V was clipped by 2 bases and J by 4 bases, with 3 bases between them. CDR3 size: 12 residues. CDR1 and CDR2 (germline): LNHDA, SQIVND (reference sequence).

This chain connects TRBV6-6 to TRBJ2-5, with 8 positions matching TRBD1. After removal of 6 bases from V and 5 bases from J, the junction contained 8 bases not matched to a gene. CDR3 size: 14 residues. Germline CDR1 is MNHNY and CDR2 is SVGAGI (reference sequence). CDR3 amino acids: CASRKTGAGETQYF. The CDR3 nucleotides read TGTGCCAGCAGAAAGACAGGGGCGGGGGAGACCCAGTACTTC.

The chain combines TRBV2 with TRBJ2-3, with 7 positions matching TRBD2. The V gene's germline CDR1 is SNHLY and CDR2 FYNNEI. The CDR3 is 13 residues long. The junction had 10 bases not matched to a gene; V was cut back by 11 bases and J by 5 bases. CDR3 amino acids: CAGLGLVGDTQYF. The CDR3 DNA reads as TGTGCCGGATTAGGACTAGTAGGAGATACGCAGTATTTT.

The V and J genes are TRBV29-1 and TRBJ1-1; possibly TRBD1 for D (5 bases). Trimming took 5 bases from V and 5 from J, leaving 9 bases between them. The CDR3 has 11 amino acids. Germline V CDR1 and CDR2: SQVTM, ANQGSEA. In DNA, the CDR3 is TGCAGCGTTCTCAGGGATACTGAAGCTTTCTTT. The encoded protein is CSVLRDTEAFF.

The chain is built from TRBV10-3 and TRBJ2-2; D is ambiguous. The germline V gene has CDR1 ENHRY and CDR2 SYGVKD. The CDR3 runs 12 residues. With 6 bases removed from V and 2 bases from J, the gap between germline ends came to 4 bases. Here the CDR3 DNA reads TGTGCCATCAGGAGAAACACCGGGGAGCTGTTTTTT. Protein sequence: CAIRRNTGELFF.